Described below is a single T cell receptor (beta chain) sequence and its context. The antigen remains unidentified. This sample stems from a study of blood T cells in healthy people across ages. The CDR3 runs to 13 residues. The ends were cut back, 5 bases at V and 7 bases at J, with 9 bases in the middle. A second roughly 6 to 11 cycle PCR used barcoded and J-beta primers. TCRdb called the 5' RACE reads again in MiXCR, with one record for every CDR3 protein. The repertoire holds under 950,000 distinct CDR3 sequences, about a fifth seen once, with roughly 22% in the top ten. Study results and caveats: Observed TCR beta diversity per million T cells went down as age went up. This fall followed a roughly linear course with age. Diversity was estimated from one million T cells, and these estimates were considered underestimates.

The TCR comes from a man between 70 and 80 years old in good health. The chain has TRBV12-3 or TRBV12-4 and TRBJ1-6; D not resolved. Sequenced input: blood. The CDR3 DNA sequence: TGTGCCAGCAGTGACTCATACAATTCACCCCTCCACTTT. The encoded protein is CASSDSYNSPLHF.